Sequencing of this TCR beta chain was carried out in a study of CD8+CD57+ T cells in acquired aplastic anemia. Study-wide context: Quantities of DNA derived from sorted CD4+ and CD8+ cells averaged approximately 3.5 ug.

Whole-study findings and limits: Patients and controls shared 25 to 30 CD8+ CDR3 sequences, which appeared highly expressed in patients and within their immunodominant clones. No significant patient-versus-control difference appeared in CD8+ Simpson's diversity.

To note about this clonotype: The antigen remains unidentified.

Only patients with CD8+CD57+ cell expansion on flow cytometry were chosen for sequencing. Severe acquired aplastic anemia was diagnosed in all patients. CDR3 and TCR beta VDJ profiling relied on genomic DNA as the template. TCRdb re-called the reads through MiXCR, storing one row per CDR3 protein. The data show hundreds of thousands of distinct CDR3 sequences, with about half seen just once and 15% to 20% held by the top ten. The V and J ends lost 3 bases and 8 bases respectively, with 16 bases between them. Germline-derived CDR1 and CDR2 are MGHDK and SYGVNS. The CDR3 length is 14 residues. V usage is TRBV25-1 and J usage is TRBJ1-2; no firm D call. This sequence originates from a human donor with aplastic anemia. Sequencing was carried out using sorted CD4+, CD8+, or CD8+CD57+ T cells (not recorded which) from PBMCs. DNA for the CDR3: TGTGCCAGCAGTGATCTTGGCAGGCTAGGCGGCTACACCTTC. Translation: CASSDLGRLGGYTF.